This record concerns one T cell receptor (beta chain) sequence. This record comes from a study of T cell changes during pregnancy in multiple sclerosis. TCRdb's table, derived via immunoSEQ multiplex PCR, lists solely in-frame clones and lacks some. The table records tens of thousands of clones, about nine tenths of them present only once. With 2 bases clipped from V and 0 bases from J, the junction kept 11 bases outside the gene matches. CDR1 LNHDA and CDR2 SQIVND come from the germline V gene (reference sequence). The CDR3 totals 19 residues. The sequence was obtained from a female donor with multiple sclerosis, enrolled in a pregnancy study. The starting material was CD4+ T cells from peripheral blood mononuclear cells, obtained in the third trimester of pregnancy. This chain joins TRBV19 and TRBJ1-2, with 11 nucleotides matching TRBD1. Here the CDR3 reads CASSIQGQGDRQANYGYTF. The CDR3 bases are TGTGCCAGTAGTATACAGGGACAGGGGGATCGGCAAGCTAACTATGGCTACACCTTC.